The T cell receptor beta chain under discussion was sequenced for a study of blood T cell repertoires in COVID-19. The method was immunoSEQ multiplex PCR; TCRdb's version includes in-frame clones alone and lacks a portion of them. The table records about 100,000 clones, roughly 85% of them present only once. Per the germline V gene, CDR1 is LNHNV and CDR2 is YYDKDF (reference sequence). This CDR3 has 15 amino acids. The junction had 5 bases not matched to a gene; V was cut back by 6 bases and J by 0 bases. This chain connects TRBV15 to TRBJ2-7; 10 bases are a match to TRBD1. This receptor was identified in a woman in her 70s with active or convalescent COVID-19. The source material was peripheral blood. CDR3 nucleotides: TGTGCCACCAGACAGGGACAGGGGCTCTCCTACGAGCAGTACTTC. It codes for CATRQGQGLSYEQYF.